Listed here are 2 T cell receptor beta chains from one sample, sequenced in a study of cytomegalovirus exposure and HLA in healthy donors (dated by TCRdb to the late 2010s). The library was obtained by the immunoSEQ multiplex PCR assay. The multiplex PCR relied on a mix of 60 forward primers for TCR Vbeta segments and 13 reverse primers for TCR Jbeta segments. In TCRdb, the immuneACCESS table is reduced to in-frame sequences with V and J assigned. These tables do not hold every clone; where another copy was compared, an unresolved V gene accounts for under half, and the others remain unexplained. Counted in this sample were 89,000 or so clones; about four fifths of them appeared once. The ten top clones hold roughly 4.2% of the sample. The specimen was PBMCs. All receptors derive from a man aged 55-75 years in good health and CMV-seronegative.

This clone was seen only once. V gene TRBV7-3 combines with J gene TRBJ2-3, with TRBD2 identical over 12 bases. Germline values: CDR1 SGHTA, CDR2 FQGTGA. Losses at the gene ends were 5 bases for V and 4 bases for J; bases not matched to a gene: 10. The CDR3 sequence is 17 residues long. DNA for the CDR3: TGTGCCAGCAGCCCCAGACTAGCGGGGGCCCGTCCAGATACGCAGTATTTT. This encodes CASSPRLAGARPDTQYF.

This chain joins TRBV7-9 and TRBJ2-1; unclear D gene. The CDR3 loop spans 14 amino acids. CDR1 is SEHNR and CDR2 is FQNEAQ in the germline V gene (reference sequence). With 3 bases removed from V and 2 bases from J, the gap between germline ends came to 8 bases. CDR3 DNA: TGTGCCAGCAGCTTGGTGGGCACCTACAATGAGCAGTTCTTC. It encodes CASSLVGTYNEQFF.